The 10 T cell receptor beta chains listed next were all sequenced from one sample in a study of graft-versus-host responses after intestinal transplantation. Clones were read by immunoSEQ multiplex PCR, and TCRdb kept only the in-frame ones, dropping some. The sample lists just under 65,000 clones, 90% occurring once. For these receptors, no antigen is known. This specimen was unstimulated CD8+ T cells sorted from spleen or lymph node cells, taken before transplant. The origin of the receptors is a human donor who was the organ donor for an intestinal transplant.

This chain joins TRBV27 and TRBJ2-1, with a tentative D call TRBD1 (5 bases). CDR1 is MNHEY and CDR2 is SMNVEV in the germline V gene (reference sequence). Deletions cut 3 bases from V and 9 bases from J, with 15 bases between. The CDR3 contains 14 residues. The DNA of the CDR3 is TGTGCCAGCAGTTTCAGGGATGTCCGAGGTGAGCAGTTCTTC. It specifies CASSFRDVRGEQFF.

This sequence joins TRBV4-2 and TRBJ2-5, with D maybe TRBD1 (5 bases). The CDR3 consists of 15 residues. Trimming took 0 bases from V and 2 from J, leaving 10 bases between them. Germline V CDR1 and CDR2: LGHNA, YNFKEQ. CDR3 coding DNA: TGTGCCAGCAGCCAAGATTGGGGCATGCAAGAGACCCAGTACTTC. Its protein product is CASSQDWGMQETQYF.

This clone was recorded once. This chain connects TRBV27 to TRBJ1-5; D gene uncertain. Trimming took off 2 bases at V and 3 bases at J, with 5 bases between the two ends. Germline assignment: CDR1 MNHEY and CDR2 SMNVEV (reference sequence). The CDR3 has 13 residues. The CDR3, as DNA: TGTGCCAGCAGTTTAGGACTCAATCAGCCCCAGCATTTT. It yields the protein CASSLGLNQPQHF.

Here the CDR3 DNA reads TGTGCCAGCAGCTGGAATTTGAAGACGCGGACTTACAATGAGCAGTTCTTC. Its translation: CASSWNLKTRTYNEQFF. This sequence joins TRBV5-4 and TRBJ2-1, with D possibly TRBD2 on 5 matching bases. Germline V CDR1 and CDR2: SGHNT, YYREEE (reference sequence). V dropped 3 bases and J dropped 4 bases, with 20 bases sitting between them. The CDR3 is 17 amino acids.

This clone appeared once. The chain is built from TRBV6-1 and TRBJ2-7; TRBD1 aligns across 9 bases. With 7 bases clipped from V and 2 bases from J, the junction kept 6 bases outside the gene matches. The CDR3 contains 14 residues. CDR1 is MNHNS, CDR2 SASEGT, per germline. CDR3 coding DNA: TGTGCCAGCACCGAGACAGGGGGGACCTACGAGCAGTACTTC. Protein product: CASTETGGTYEQYF.

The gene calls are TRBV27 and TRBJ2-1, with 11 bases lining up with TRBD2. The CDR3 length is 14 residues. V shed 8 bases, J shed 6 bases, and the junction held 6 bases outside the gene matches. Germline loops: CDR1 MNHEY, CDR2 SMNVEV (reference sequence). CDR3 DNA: TGTGCCAGCGGCCTAGCGGGAGGAGGCAATGAGCAGTTCTTC. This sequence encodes CASGLAGGGNEQFF.

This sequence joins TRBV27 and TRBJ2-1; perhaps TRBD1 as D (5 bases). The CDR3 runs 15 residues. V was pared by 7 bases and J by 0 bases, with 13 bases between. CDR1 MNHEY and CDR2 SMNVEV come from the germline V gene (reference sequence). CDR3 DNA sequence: TGTGCCAGCATCGCTAAAGGGGACTCCTACAATGAGCAGTTCTTC. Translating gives CASIAKGDSYNEQFF.

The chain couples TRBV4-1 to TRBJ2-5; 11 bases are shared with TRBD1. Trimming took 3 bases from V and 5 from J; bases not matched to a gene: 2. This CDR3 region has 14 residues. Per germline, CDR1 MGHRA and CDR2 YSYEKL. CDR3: CASSQDRGQETQYF. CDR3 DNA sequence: TGCGCCAGCAGCCAGGACAGGGGGCAGGAGACCCAGTACTTC.

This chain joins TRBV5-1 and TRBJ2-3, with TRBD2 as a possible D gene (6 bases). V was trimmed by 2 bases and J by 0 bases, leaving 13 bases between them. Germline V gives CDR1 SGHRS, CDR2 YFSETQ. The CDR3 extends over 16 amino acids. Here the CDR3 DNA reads TGCGCCAGCAGCTTTAAATTGGGGGGTAGCACAGATACGCAGTATTTT. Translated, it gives CASSFKLGGSTDTQYF.

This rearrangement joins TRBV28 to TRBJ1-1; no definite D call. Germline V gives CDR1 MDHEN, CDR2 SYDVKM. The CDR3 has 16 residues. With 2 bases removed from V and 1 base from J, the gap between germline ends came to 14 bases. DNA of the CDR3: TGTGCCAGCAGTTTAGTAGTGAAGGCGGAGAACACTGAAGCTTTCTTT. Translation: CASSLVVKAENTEAFF.